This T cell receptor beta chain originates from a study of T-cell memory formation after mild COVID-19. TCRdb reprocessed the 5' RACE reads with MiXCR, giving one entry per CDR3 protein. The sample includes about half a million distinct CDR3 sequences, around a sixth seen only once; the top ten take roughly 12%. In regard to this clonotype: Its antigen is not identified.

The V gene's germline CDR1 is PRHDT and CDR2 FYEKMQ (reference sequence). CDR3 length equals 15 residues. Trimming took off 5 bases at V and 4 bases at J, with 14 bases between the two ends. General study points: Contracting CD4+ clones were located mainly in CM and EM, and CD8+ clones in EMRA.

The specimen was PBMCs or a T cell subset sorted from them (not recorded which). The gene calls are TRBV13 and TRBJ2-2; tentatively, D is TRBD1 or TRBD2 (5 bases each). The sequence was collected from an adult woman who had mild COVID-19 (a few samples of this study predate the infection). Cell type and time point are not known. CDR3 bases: TGTGCCAGCAGCCCCTGGGACCTAGCCACCGGGGAGCTGTTTTTT. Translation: CASSPWDLATGELFF.